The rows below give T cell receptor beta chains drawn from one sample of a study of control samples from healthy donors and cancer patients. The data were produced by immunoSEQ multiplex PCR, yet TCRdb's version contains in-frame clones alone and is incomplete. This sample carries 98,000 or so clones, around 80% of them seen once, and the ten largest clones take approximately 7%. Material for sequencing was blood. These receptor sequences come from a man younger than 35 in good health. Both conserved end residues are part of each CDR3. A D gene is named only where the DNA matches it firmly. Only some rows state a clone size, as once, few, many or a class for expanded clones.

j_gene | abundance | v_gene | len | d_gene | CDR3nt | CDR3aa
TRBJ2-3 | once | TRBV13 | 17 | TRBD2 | TGTGCCAGCAGCAGCCCGACTAGCGGGGGACCCACAGATACGCAGTATTTT | CASSSPTSGGPTDTQYF
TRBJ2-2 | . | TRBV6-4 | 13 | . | TGTGCCAGCGGAGGATACGGCACCGGGGAGCTGTTTTTT | CASGGYGTGELFF
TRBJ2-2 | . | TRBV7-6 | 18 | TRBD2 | TGTGCCAGCAGCCCGGGACTAGCGCGACGGGTGAACACCGGGGAGCTGTTTTTT | CASSPGLARRVNTGELFF
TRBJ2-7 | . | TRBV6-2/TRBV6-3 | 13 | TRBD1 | TGTGCCAGCAGTTCTACAGGGGCCTACGAGCAGTACTTC | CASSSTGAYEQYF
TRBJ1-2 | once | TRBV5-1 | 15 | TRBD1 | TGCGCCAGCAGCCAAAGAGCGGACAGGGCGGGAGGCTACACCTTC | CASSQRADRAGGYTF
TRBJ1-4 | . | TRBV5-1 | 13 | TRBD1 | TGCGCCAGTACAGGGGATGCGTCGGAAAAACTGTTTTTT | CASTGDASEKLFF
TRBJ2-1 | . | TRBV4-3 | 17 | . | TGCGCCAGCAGCCGCCAGGGTTGGGGTGGGTCCTACAATGAGCAGTTCTTC | CASSRQGWGGSYNEQFF
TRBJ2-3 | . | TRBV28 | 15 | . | TGTGCCAGCAGTTCCAGGACAGGGAGGGCAGATACGCAGTATTTT | CASSSRTGRADTQYF
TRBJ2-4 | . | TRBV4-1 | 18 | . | TGCGCCAGCAGCCATGAAGTGAGGGCGCCAGGGGCCAAAAACATTCAGTACTTC | CASSHEVRAPGAKNIQYF
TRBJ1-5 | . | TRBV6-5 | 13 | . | TGTGCCAGCAGCCAGTTTAGCAATCAGCCCCAGCATTTT | CASSQFSNQPQHF
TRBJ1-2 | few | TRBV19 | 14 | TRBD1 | TGTGCCAGTGGAACAGGGGTTCTGCCCTATGGCTACACCTTC | CASGTGVLPYGYTF
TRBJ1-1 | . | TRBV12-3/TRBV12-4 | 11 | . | TGTGCCAGCAGTTTAAGTACTGAAGCTTTCTTT | CASSLSTEAFF
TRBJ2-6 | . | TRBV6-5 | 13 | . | TGTGCCAGCAGTTACACCTGGGGCAACGTCCTGACTTTC | CASSYTWGNVLTF
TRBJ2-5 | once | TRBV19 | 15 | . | TGTGCCAGTAGTCCCACGACAGGATGGGGAGAGACCCAGTACTTC | CASSPTTGWGETQYF